The 24 T cell receptor beta chains reported below all come from one sample, sequenced in a study of tumor and adjacent non-tumor tissue in lung cancer. The library came from three nested PCR rounds adapted from ARM-PCR protocols. TCRdb re-analysed the multiplex PCR reads in MiXCR, keeping a single row per CDR3 protein. The sample gives approximately 75,000 distinct CDR3 sequences, under 85% of which show up once; over 9.5% is in the top ten. RNA was extracted from bulk tissue without any cell sorting. Sequenced input: lung tumor tissue. The receptors here all came from a woman aged 45 to 65 with non-small cell lung cancer.

Concerning this clonotype: A much larger clone differs from this one at a single base, so this may be a read error. The chain links TRBV5-4 to TRBJ2-7; tentative D call: TRBD1 (5 bases). Trimming cost V 0 bases and J 0 bases, with 10 bases left between them. Germline V gives CDR1 SGHNT, CDR2 YYREEE (reference sequence). The CDR3 runs to 15 residues. In DNA form, the CDR3 reads TGTGCCAGCAGCTTGGACAGGAATAGCTCCTACGAGCAGTACTTC. It yields the protein CASSLDRNSSYEQYF.

This sequence joins TRBV6-6 and TRBJ2-5; TRBD1 might be the D (6 bases). CDR3 length: 14 amino acids. CDR1 and CDR2 (germline): MNHNY, SVGAGI (reference sequence). CDR3 bases: TGTGCTAACAGTGACTCGGACAGTCAAGAGACCCAGTACTTC. This encodes CANSDSDSQETQYF.

Remarks on this clonotype: One end of the junction fails to match germline, which may point to a read error. V usage is TRBV6-5 and J usage is TRBJ2-1; no definite D call. CDR1 is MNHEY, CDR2 SVGAGI, per germline. The CDR3 has 13 amino acids. The CDR3, as DNA: TGTGTCAGCAGTTACTCCCCTTGGAATGAGCAGTTTTTC. This translates into CVSSYSPWNEQFF.

Concerning this clonotype itself: A read error may produce the germline difference seen at one junction end. The rearrangement uses TRBV29-1 and TRBJ1-1; possible D gene TRBD1, 6 bases. The CDR3 extends over 14 amino acids. Germline CDR1 is SQVTM and CDR2 is ANQGSEA. The DNA for the CDR3 is TGCAGCGTTGGCGGGGGACGGGACATCACTGAAGCTTCCTTT. This codes for CSVGGGRDITEASF.

On this clonotype: The CDR3 carries no conserved terminal phenylalanine or tryptophan, so it likely arises from a read error. Because the CDR3's place on the DNA is in doubt, the DNA is left out and the CDR3 is given as listed by TCRdb. The chain carries TRBV20-1 and TRBJ2-5; the D segment call TRBD2 is taken from the table without a DNA check. Counting both end residues, the CDR3 totals 16 amino acids. The V gene's germline CDR1 is DFQATT and CDR2 SNEGSKA (reference sequence). This chain's CDR3 is CSALPLTSGTQETQYL.

With respect to this clonotype: Since a much larger clone is just one base distant, this may be a read error. The rearrangement links TRBV7-9 to TRBJ1-2, with D unresolved. In germline, CDR1 is SEHNR, CDR2 FQNEAQ (reference sequence). Deletions cut 3 bases from V and 2 bases from J, with 10 bases between. This CDR3 contains 14 residues. CDR3 loop: CASSFGIGNYGYTF. The CDR3 bases are TGTGCCAGCAGCTTCGGGATAGGGAACTATGGCTACACCTTC.

This CDR3 reads CASSFLSGAAWLQYF. CDR3 sequence (DNA): TGTGCCAGCAGCTTCCTCTCTGGGGCCGCCTGGCTCCAGTATTTT. V gene TRBV5-5 combines with J gene TRBJ1-5; maybe TRBD1 (5 bases). Judging by the DNA end, TRBJ2-3 fits better; the J call may be wrong. This CDR3 is built from 15 residues. Germline lookup yields CDR1 SGHKS and CDR2 YYEKEE (reference sequence).

The chain couples TRBV6-5 to TRBJ1-2; perhaps TRBD1 as D (6 bases). Trimming took off 4 bases at V and 5 bases at J, with 20 bases between the two ends. Germline CDR1 reads MNHEY; CDR2 reads SVGAGI. The CDR3 is made up of 16 amino acids. CDR3 amino acids: CASSCSKEAGVYGYTF. DNA of the CDR3: TGTGCCAGCAGTTGCTCGAAAGAGGCAGGGGTTTATGGCTACACCTTC.

This clonotype was counted once. A junction end diverges from the germline sequence, so it may reflect a read error. This chain links TRBV28 with TRBJ2-1; D uncertain. Per the germline V gene, CDR1 is MDHEN and CDR2 is SYDVKM. This CDR3 has 12 residues. CDR3 sequence: CANSYRMNEKFF. In DNA form, the CDR3 reads TGTGCCAACAGTTATAGAATGAATGAGAAGTTCTTC.

On this clonotype: The junction does not match germline at one end; this may be a read error. V gene TRBV5-4 combines with J gene TRBJ2-5; D unclear. This CDR3 comprises 13 residues. Germline V gene data show CDR1 as SGHNT and CDR2 as YYREEE (reference sequence). CDR3 amino acids: CASNLGWEETKYF. CDR3 nucleotides: TGTGCCAGCAACTTGGGGTGGGAAGAGACCAAGTACTTC.

In this sample, this clonotype turned up many times. The chain carries TRBV28 and TRBJ2-1; maybe TRBD1 (6 bases). The V end lost 10 bases, the J end lost 5 bases, and 12 bases lay between the germline ends. The germline CDR1 and CDR2 sequences are MDHEN and SYDVKM. The CDR3 is made up of 12 amino acids. The CDR3: CATQDSHNEQFF. In nucleotides, the CDR3 is TGTGCCACGCAGGACAGTCACAATGAGCAGTTCTTC.

The J gene is TRBJ2-5, the V gene TRBV11-3; D unresolved. Germline assignment: CDR1 SGHNT and CDR2 YENEEA. There are 15 residues in the CDR3. Trimming took off 6 bases at V and 5 bases at J, with 19 bases between the two ends. The CDR3 reads CASSICYSAGETQYF. Here the CDR3 DNA reads TGTGCCAGCAGTATATGCTACTCCGCCGGGGAGACCCAGTACTTC.

In the case of this clonotype: A much larger clone differs from this one at a single base, so this may be a read error. The genes are TRBV28 and TRBJ2-7; D gene uncertain. The CDR3 runs 11 residues. Germline V gives CDR1 MDHEN, CDR2 SYDVKM. CDR3 loop: CASGPYYDQYF. CDR3 coding DNA: TGTGCCAGCGGGCCCTACTACGACCAGTACTTC. The full variable domain, completed using reference TRBV28 and TRBJ2-7, is DVKVTQSSRYLVKRTGEKVFLECVQDMDHENMFWYRQDPGLGLRLIYFSYDVKMKEKGDIPEGYSVSREKKERFSLILESASTNQTSMYLCASGPYYDQYFGPGTRLTVT.

As concerns this clonotype: One junction end disagrees with the germline gene, perhaps due to a read error. The V and J genes are TRBV30 and TRBJ2-2; 9 bases agree with TRBD2. CDR1 and CDR2 from the germline V gene are GTSNPN and SVGIG (reference sequence). The CDR3 has 16 amino acids. The CDR3 DNA sequence: TGTGCCTGGAGTCGCGTAGCGGGAGTCGTCGCCGGGGAGTTGTTTTTT. It translates to CAWSRVAGVVAGELFF.

On this clonotype itself: Here the CDR3 omits its conserved ending phenylalanine or tryptophan, so a read error is the likely source. The limits of the CDR3 on the DNA are not certain, so only TCRdb's listed CDR3 is given. The chain joins TRBV29-1 to TRBJ2-3; the listed D gene, TRBD1, was not tested against the DNA. Germline V CDR1 and CDR2: SQVTM, ANQGSEA. The CDR3 is 14 residues long, ends included. The CDR3: CSVAGTGAGDTRYL.

The chain is built from TRBV28 and TRBJ2-3; D is perhaps TRBD2 (5 bases). Looked up from germline, CDR1 is MDHEN and CDR2 is SYDVKM. V was shortened by 4 bases and J by 2 bases, with 10 bases between the two germline ends. The CDR3 runs to 14 residues. CDR3 sequence reads: CASSWVRDTDTQYF. The DNA for the CDR3 is TGTGCCAGCAGTTGGGTACGGGACACAGATACGCAGTATTTT.

A remark on this clonotype: Being one base from a much bigger clone, this may be a read error. The chain employs TRBV6-4 and TRBJ1-2; 7 nucleotides match TRBD1. The CDR3 loop spans 13 amino acids. Germline V gives CDR1 MRHNA, CDR2 SNTAGT. The DNA for the CDR3 is TGTGGCAGCAGACAGGGCCTTAACTATGGCTACACCTTC. It specifies CGSRQGLNYGYTF.

Comment on this clonotype: A much bigger clone sits one base away, suggesting this may be a read error. The chain has TRBV28 and TRBJ2-1; D is ambiguous. Germline V gives CDR1 MDHEN, CDR2 SYDVKM. The CDR3 is 9 residues long. The DNA for the CDR3 is TGTGCCAGCAGCACCCGGCGGTTATTC. Translating gives CASSTRRLF.

J is TRBJ2-1 and V is TRBV29-1, with D perhaps matching TRBD2 (7 bases). Trimming took 4 bases from V and 16 from J, leaving 26 bases between them. This CDR3 spans 14 amino acids. The germline gives CDR1 SQVTM, CDR2 ANQGSEA. CDR3 nucleotide sequence: TGCAGCGTTGGCTCGGGGGGCCAGGGGAATGGGCAATTCTTC. Translation: CSVGSGGQGNGQFF.

This chain uses TRBV6-2 or TRBV6-3 with TRBJ2-4; no reliable D call. The CDR3 runs 10 residues. CDR1 and CDR2 (germline): MNHEY, SVGEGT. Trimming left V 11 bases short and J 7 bases short, with 9 bases between. CDR3 amino acids: CAGGRNIQYF. The CDR3 coding sequence is TGTGCCGGTGGCAGGAACATTCAGTACTTC.

This clonotype was counted at least ten times. The rearrangement links TRBV20-1 to TRBJ2-2; 10 bases match TRBD2. The CDR3 length is 16 residues. V was clipped by 3 bases and J by 5 bases; unmatched bases: 9. Per the germline V gene, CDR1 is DFQATT and CDR2 is SNEGSKA (reference sequence). The CDR3 sequence: CSARGLAGAWTGELFF. The CDR3 nucleotides read TGCAGTGCTAGGGGGCTAGCGGGAGCGTGGACCGGGGAGCTGTTTTTT.

Comments on this clonotype: Germline and junction disagree at one end, which may indicate a read error. The V call is TRBV12-3 or TRBV12-4, the J call TRBJ2-3; 9 bases map to TRBD2. The CDR3 runs to 16 residues. The CDR3 DNA follows: TGTGCCAGCAGTTCAGGTAGCGGGAGTATCACACATACGCAGTATTTT. It specifies CASSSGSGSITHTQYF.

This sequence joins TRBV10-2 and TRBJ1-5, with D maybe TRBD1 (5 bases). Per germline, CDR1 WSHSY and CDR2 SAAADI. This CDR3 region has 14 residues. V lost 7 bases and J lost 7, with 17 bases in between. In nucleotides, the CDR3 is TGCGCCAGCATTGGGGCTGCTGCGCAGCAGCCCCAGCATTTT. It is translated as CASIGAAAQQPQHF.

Concerning this clonotype itself: An end of the junction does not agree with germline; a read error may underlie this. The genes are TRBV11-2 and TRBJ2-7; 8 positions match TRBD2. Germline V lookup: CDR1 SGHAT, CDR2 FQNNGV. The CDR3 covers 16 residues. The CDR3 protein is CASSLHSSGSLSEHYF. CDR3 DNA sequence: TGTGCAAGCAGCTTACACTCCAGCGGGAGTCTTAGCGAGCACTACTTC.